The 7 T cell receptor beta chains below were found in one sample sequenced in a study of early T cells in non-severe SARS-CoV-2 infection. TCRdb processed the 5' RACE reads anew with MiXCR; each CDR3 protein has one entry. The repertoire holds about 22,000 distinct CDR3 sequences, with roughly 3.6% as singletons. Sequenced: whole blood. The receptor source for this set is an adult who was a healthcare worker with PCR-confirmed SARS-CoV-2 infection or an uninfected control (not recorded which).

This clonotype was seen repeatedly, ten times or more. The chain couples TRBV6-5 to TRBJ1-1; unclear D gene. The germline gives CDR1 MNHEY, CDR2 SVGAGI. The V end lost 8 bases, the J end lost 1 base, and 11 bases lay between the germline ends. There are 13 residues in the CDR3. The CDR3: CASSGVGNTEAFF. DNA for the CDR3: TGTGCCAGCTCCGGGGTGGGGAACACTGAAGCTTTCTTT.

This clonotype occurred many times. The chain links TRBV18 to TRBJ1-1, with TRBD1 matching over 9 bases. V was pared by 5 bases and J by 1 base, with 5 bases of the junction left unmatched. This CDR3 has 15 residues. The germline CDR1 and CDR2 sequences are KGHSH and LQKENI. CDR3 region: CASSVAGQGNTEAFF. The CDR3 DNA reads TGTGCCAGCTCAGTAGCGGGACAGGGGAACACTGAAGCTTTCTTT.

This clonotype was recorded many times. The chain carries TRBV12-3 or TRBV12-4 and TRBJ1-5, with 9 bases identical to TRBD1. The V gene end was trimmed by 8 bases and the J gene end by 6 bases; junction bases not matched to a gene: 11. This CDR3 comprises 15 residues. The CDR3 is CASRRGTGWIQPQHF. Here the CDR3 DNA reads TGTGCCAGCCGCCGCGGGACAGGGTGGATTCAGCCCCAGCATTTT.

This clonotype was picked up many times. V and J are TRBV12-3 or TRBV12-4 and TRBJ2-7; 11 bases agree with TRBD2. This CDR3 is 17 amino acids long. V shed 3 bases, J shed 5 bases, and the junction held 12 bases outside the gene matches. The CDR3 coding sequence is TGTGCCAGCAGTTTTTTACGCCAACCGGGACTAGCGGACGAGCAGTACTTC. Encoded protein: CASSFLRQPGLADEQYF.

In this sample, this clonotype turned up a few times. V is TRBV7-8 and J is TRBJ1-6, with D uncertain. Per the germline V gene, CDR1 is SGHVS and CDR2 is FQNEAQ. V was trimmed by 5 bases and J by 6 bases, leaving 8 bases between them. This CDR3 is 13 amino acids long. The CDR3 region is CASSQSGNSPLHF. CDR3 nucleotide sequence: TGTGCCAGCAGCCAAAGTGGTAATTCACCCCTCCACTTT.

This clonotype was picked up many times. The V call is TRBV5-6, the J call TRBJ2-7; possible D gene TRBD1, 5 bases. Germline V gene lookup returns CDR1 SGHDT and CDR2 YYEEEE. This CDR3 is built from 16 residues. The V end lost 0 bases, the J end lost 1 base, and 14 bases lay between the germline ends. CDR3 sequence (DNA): TGTGCCAGCAGCTTGGCCCGAGGCAGGGAATCCTACGAGCAGTACTTC. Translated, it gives CASSLARGRESYEQYF.

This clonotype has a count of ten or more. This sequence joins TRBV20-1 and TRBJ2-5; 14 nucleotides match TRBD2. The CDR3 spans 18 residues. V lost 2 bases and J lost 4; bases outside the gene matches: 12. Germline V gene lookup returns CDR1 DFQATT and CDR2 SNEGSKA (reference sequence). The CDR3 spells CSARTETSGRATRETQYF. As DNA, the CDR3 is TGCAGTGCTAGAACCGAGACTAGCGGGAGGGCCACGAGAGAGACCCAGTACTTC.